The rows below give T cell receptor beta chains drawn from one sample of a study of Ad26.COV2.S vaccination and SARS-CoV-2 variants. Sequencing used immunoSEQ multiplex PCR; TCRdb keeps in-frame clones, though not all of them. The repertoire holds about 350,000 clones, with about nine tenths as singletons. Here the sequenced sample was peripheral blood, taken in a trial of Ad26.COV2.S vaccine versus placebo. The receptors were sampled from a person aged 18-65 years who received the Ad26.COV2.S COVID-19 vaccine or a placebo. Each CDR3 is given with its conserved first and last residue. Fields, in order: V gene, clone size, CDR3 protein. Clone size is not always given. Where it is, it says once, few, many or a class for expanded clones.

v_gene: TRBV24-1
abundance: NA
CDR3aa: CATGTGRFGTQHF

v_gene: TRBV18
abundance: NA
CDR3aa: CASSPSTGSSGANVLTF

v_gene: TRBV28
abundance: NA
CDR3aa: CASSFSRGGVYEQYF

v_gene: TRBV27
abundance: once
CDR3aa: CASSLRNPGLGGETQYF

v_gene: TRBV6-5
abundance: NA
CDR3aa: CASRDRGTNQPQHF

v_gene: TRBV11-2
abundance: NA
CDR3aa: CASSLDPPGSGSSTGELFF

v_gene: TRBV19
abundance: NA
CDR3aa: CASSSQEGLRGETQYF

v_gene: TRBV5-1
abundance: NA
CDR3aa: CASSGGQGVRGYEQYF

v_gene: TRBV7-3
abundance: NA
CDR3aa: CASSSTPRQGTDTQYF

v_gene: TRBV27
abundance: NA
CDR3aa: CASSLRGADYGYTF

v_gene: TRBV6-5
abundance: NA
CDR3aa: CASSQGAETQYF

v_gene: TRBV7-2
abundance: NA
CDR3aa: CASSQRQVANYGYTF

v_gene: TRBV19
abundance: NA
CDR3aa: CASSTLYVTGTNEKLFF

v_gene: TRBV5-1
abundance: once
CDR3aa: CASSATGVGTEAFF

v_gene: TRBV30
abundance: NA
CDR3aa: CAWSPEGIVYEQYF

v_gene: TRBV18
abundance: NA
CDR3aa: CASSPPGRLTDTQYF

v_gene: TRBV7-3
abundance: few
CDR3aa: CASSPVQVSGELFF

v_gene: TRBV19
abundance: NA
CDR3aa: CASRDGRAYEQYF

v_gene: TRBV6-2/TRBV6-3
abundance: NA
CDR3aa: CASSYNGGSYEQYF

v_gene: TRBV18
abundance: NA
CDR3aa: CASSPLGVASGTGANVLTF

v_gene: TRBV6-2/TRBV6-3
abundance: NA
CDR3aa: CASSSGVSTDTQYF

v_gene: TRBV6-6
abundance: once
CDR3aa: CASGGLWDESYEQYF

v_gene: TRBV5-4
abundance: NA
CDR3aa: CASSLAASGRNEQFF

v_gene: TRBV19
abundance: once
CDR3aa: CASSTPSVGQETQYF

v_gene: TRBV4-1
abundance: NA
CDR3aa: CASSQVAQSYEQYF

v_gene: TRBV28
abundance: NA
CDR3aa: CASSWPGVSNQPQHF

v_gene: TRBV7-2
abundance: NA
CDR3aa: CASSQALEQYF

v_gene: TRBV28
abundance: few
CDR3aa: CASSSGLLEAFF

v_gene: TRBV3-1/TRBV3-2
abundance: NA
CDR3aa: CASSQGAGANTGELFF

v_gene: TRBV7-9
abundance: NA
CDR3aa: CASSPGLPLYEQYF

v_gene: TRBV5-5
abundance: once
CDR3aa: CASSLAPGTGQETQYF

v_gene: TRBV7-9
abundance: NA
CDR3aa: CASSRPASGAKNIQYF

v_gene: TRBV3-1/TRBV3-2
abundance: once
CDR3aa: CASSQIGGNTEAFF

v_gene: TRBV11-2
abundance: NA
CDR3aa: CASSSVNTEAFF

v_gene: TRBV7-2
abundance: NA
CDR3aa: CASSLDTAIPNYGYTF

v_gene: TRBV5-4
abundance: NA
CDR3aa: CASSLEQVAGYTF

v_gene: TRBV14
abundance: NA
CDR3aa: CASSQALTSGSPLHF

v_gene: TRBV28
abundance: NA
CDR3aa: CASSSIRQGDQPQHF

v_gene: TRBV7-8
abundance: NA
CDR3aa: CASSLAYTTGAYEQYF

v_gene: TRBV6-4
abundance: NA
CDR3aa: CASSDSGGTNEKLFF

v_gene: TRBV3-1/TRBV3-2
abundance: NA
CDR3aa: CASSPGGGGYGYTF

v_gene: TRBV18
abundance: NA
CDR3aa: CASSPGLGLSYNSPLHF

v_gene: TRBV9
abundance: once
CDR3aa: CASSVLAGRGQFLGTEAFF

v_gene: TRBV7-2
abundance: NA
CDR3aa: CASMQEARWNEQFF

v_gene: TRBV5-4
abundance: NA
CDR3aa: CASSLGQANYGYTF

v_gene: TRBV12-5
abundance: NA
CDR3aa: CASGLQARDSGYYEQYF

v_gene: TRBV6-1
abundance: NA
CDR3aa: CASSEGISANTYTQYF

v_gene: TRBV19
abundance: NA
CDR3aa: CASSRQGFEKLFF